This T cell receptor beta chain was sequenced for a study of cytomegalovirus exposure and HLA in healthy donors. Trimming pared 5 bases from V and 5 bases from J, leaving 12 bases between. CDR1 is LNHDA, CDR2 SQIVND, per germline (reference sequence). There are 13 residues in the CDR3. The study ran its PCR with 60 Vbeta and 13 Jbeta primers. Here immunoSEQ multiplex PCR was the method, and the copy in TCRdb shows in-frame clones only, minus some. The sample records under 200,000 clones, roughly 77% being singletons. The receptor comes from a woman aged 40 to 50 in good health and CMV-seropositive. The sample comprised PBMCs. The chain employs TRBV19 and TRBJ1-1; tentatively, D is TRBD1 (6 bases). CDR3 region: CASSVGGPTEAFF. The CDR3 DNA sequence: TGTGCCAGTAGTGTGGGGGGGCCGACTGAAGCTTTCTTT.